A selection of T cell receptor beta chains follows, all from one sample in a study of blood T cells in healthy people across ages. TCRdb called the 5' RACE reads again in MiXCR, with one record for every CDR3 protein. The sample has around 1,700,000 distinct CDR3 sequences, 25% to 30% seen once. Sample: blood. Receptors originate from a woman younger than 45 in good health. Both conserved end residues are part of each CDR3. A D gene is named only where the DNA matches it firmly. Size is omitted from some rows. Given values are once, few, many or a class for expanded clones.

J gene: TRBJ1-2; V gene: TRBV27; clone size: -; D gene: -; CDR3 protein: CASSSDPRRMNYGYTF; CDR3 DNA: TGTGCCAGCAGTTCCGACCCAAGACGGATGAACTATGGTTACACCTTC
J gene: TRBJ2-6; V gene: TRBV10-3; clone size: few; D gene: -; CDR3 protein: CATESGSGANVLTF; CDR3 DNA: TGTGCCACCGAGTCGGGCTCTGGGGCCAACGTCCTGACTTTC
J gene: TRBJ2-3; V gene: TRBV5-1; clone size: few; D gene: -; CDR3 protein: CASSLGAIAADTQYF; CDR3 DNA: TGCGCCAGCAGCTTGGGGGCGATAGCCGCAGATACGCAGTATTTT
J gene: TRBJ2-5; V gene: TRBV20-1; clone size: -; D gene: TRBD1; CDR3 protein: CSARTGLIQGTQYF; CDR3 DNA: TGCAGTGCTCGGACAGGCCTAATTCAAGGGACCCAGTACTTC
J gene: TRBJ2-5; V gene: TRBV7-6; clone size: -; D gene: -; CDR3 protein: CASSLVWAPQETQYF; CDR3 DNA: TGTGCCAGCAGCTTAGTATGGGCACCCCAAGAGACCCAGTACTTC
J gene: TRBJ2-3; V gene: TRBV20-1; clone size: few; D gene: TRBD2; CDR3 protein: CSAKLAASTDTQYF; CDR3 DNA: TGCAGTGCTAAACTAGCGGCTAGCACAGATACGCAGTATTTT
J gene: TRBJ2-4; V gene: TRBV11-2; clone size: many; D gene: TRBD2; CDR3 protein: CASSSISGNGKNIQYF; CDR3 DNA: TGTGCCAGCAGCTCCATTAGCGGGAATGGCAAAAACATTCAGTACTTC
J gene: TRBJ2-7; V gene: TRBV19; clone size: -; D gene: TRBD1; CDR3 protein: CASRDMTGDYEQYF; CDR3 DNA: TGTGCCAGTAGGGATATGACAGGGGACTACGAGCAGTACTTC
J gene: TRBJ2-5; V gene: TRBV5-1; clone size: few; D gene: -; CDR3 protein: CASSETHSDRQETQYF; CDR3 DNA: TGCGCCAGCAGCGAAACCCACAGTGACCGGCAAGAGACCCAGTACTTC
J gene: TRBJ1-1; V gene: TRBV6-5; clone size: -; D gene: -; CDR3 protein: CASSYAGLLNTEAFF; CDR3 DNA: TGTGCCAGCAGTTACGCGGGACTGCTCAACACTGAAGCTTTCTTT
J gene: TRBJ2-5; V gene: TRBV6-2/TRBV6-3; clone size: -; D gene: -; CDR3 protein: CASSYSPHEQYF; CDR3 DNA: TGTGCCAGCAGTTACTCTCCGCATGAGCAGTACTTC
J gene: TRBJ1-2; V gene: TRBV7-9; clone size: -; D gene: -; CDR3 protein: CASSSDWYGYTF; CDR3 DNA: TGTGCCAGCAGCTCGGATTGGTATGGCTACACCTTC
J gene: TRBJ2-1; V gene: TRBV10-3; clone size: -; D gene: -; CDR3 protein: CAIMPMGAYNEQFF; CDR3 DNA: TGTGCCATCATGCCCATGGGTGCCTACAATGAGCAGTTCTTC
J gene: TRBJ1-5; V gene: TRBV24-1; clone size: few; D gene: -; CDR3 protein: CATSEYGQPQHF; CDR3 DNA: TGTGCCACCAGTGAATATGGTCAGCCCCAGCATTTT
J gene: TRBJ2-7; V gene: TRBV28; clone size: -; D gene: -; CDR3 protein: CASSQTTEYLREQYF; CDR3 DNA: TGTGCCAGCAGTCAGACGACAGAGTACCTACGAGAGCAGTACTTC
J gene: TRBJ2-3; V gene: TRBV30; clone size: -; D gene: TRBD2; CDR3 protein: CAWSTSGSITDTQYF; CDR3 DNA: TGTGCCTGGAGTACTAGCGGGAGTATAACAGATACGCAGTATTTT
J gene: TRBJ2-1; V gene: TRBV20-1; clone size: many; D gene: TRBD2; CDR3 protein: CSAKTSGSYVEQFF; CDR3 DNA: TGCAGTGCGAAGACTAGCGGGAGCTATGTTGAGCAGTTCTTC
J gene: TRBJ2-3; V gene: TRBV12-3/TRBV12-4; clone size: -; D gene: -; CDR3 protein: CASSVRGGTDMEYF; CDR3 DNA: TGTGCCAGCAGTGTAAGAGGAGGGACAGATATGGAGTATTTT
J gene: TRBJ2-1; V gene: TRBV7-2; clone size: -; D gene: -; CDR3 protein: CASSFPPTRGSYNEQFF; CDR3 DNA: TGTGCCAGCAGCTTCCCGCCTACTAGGGGCTCCTACAATGAGCAGTTCTTC
J gene: TRBJ1-1; V gene: TRBV27; clone size: -; D gene: -; CDR3 protein: CASSFRLGRVDTEAFF; CDR3 DNA: TGTGCCAGCAGTTTCCGACTTGGACGGGTCGACACTGAAGCTTTCTTT
J gene: TRBJ2-1; V gene: TRBV4-3; clone size: -; D gene: TRBD2; CDR3 protein: CASSQEGDGTSSYNEQFF; CDR3 DNA: TGCGCCAGCAGCCAAGAGGGAGACGGGACTAGCTCCTACAATGAGCAGTTCTTC
J gene: TRBJ1-5; V gene: TRBV20-1; clone size: many; D gene: TRBD1; CDR3 protein: CSASGTGFQPQHF; CDR3 DNA: TGCAGTGCTAGCGGGACAGGGTTTCAGCCCCAGCATTTT
J gene: TRBJ2-1; V gene: TRBV7-9; clone size: once; D gene: TRBD2; CDR3 protein: CASSQLAVSSYNEQFF; CDR3 DNA: TGTGCCAGCAGCCAACTAGCGGTAAGCTCCTACAATGAGCAGTTCTTC
J gene: TRBJ2-7; V gene: TRBV29-1; clone size: -; D gene: TRBD1; CDR3 protein: CSAGDSAYYEQYF; CDR3 DNA: TGCAGCGCCGGGGACAGCGCATACTACGAGCAGTACTTC
J gene: TRBJ2-7; V gene: TRBV6-1; clone size: -; D gene: TRBD1; CDR3 protein: CASSEGQGAYNEQYF; CDR3 DNA: TGTGCCAGCAGTGAGGGACAGGGGGCTTACAATGAGCAGTACTTC
J gene: TRBJ2-5; V gene: TRBV20-1; clone size: -; D gene: TRBD2; CDR3 protein: CSARDQSGAFQETQYF; CDR3 DNA: TGCAGTGCTAGAGATCAAAGCGGGGCCTTCCAAGAGACCCAGTACTTC
J gene: TRBJ2-7; V gene: TRBV5-1; clone size: -; D gene: -; CDR3 protein: CASSLASGVRSGNEQYF; CDR3 DNA: TGCGCCAGCAGCTTGGCCTCGGGAGTTAGGTCCGGCAATGAGCAGTACTTC
J gene: TRBJ1-2; V gene: TRBV6-6; clone size: -; D gene: -; CDR3 protein: CASSYRDRFNYGYTF; CDR3 DNA: TGTGCCAGCAGTTACCGGGACCGATTTAACTATGGCTACACCTTC
J gene: TRBJ2-7; V gene: TRBV12-3/TRBV12-4; clone size: medium-sized; D gene: -; CDR3 protein: CAQYYYEQYF; CDR3 DNA: TGTGCCCAATACTACTACGAGCAGTACTTC
J gene: TRBJ1-5; V gene: TRBV28; clone size: -; D gene: -; CDR3 protein: CASQFSHNRPQHF; CDR3 DNA: TGTGCCAGCCAGTTCAGTCACAATCGGCCCCAGCATTTT
J gene: TRBJ1-1; V gene: TRBV6-5; clone size: -; D gene: -; CDR3 protein: CAGSGADIQNTEAFF; CDR3 DNA: TGTGCCGGCAGTGGAGCGGACATCCAAAACACTGAAGCTTTCTTT
J gene: TRBJ2-2; V gene: TRBV7-9; clone size: -; D gene: -; CDR3 protein: CASTPRGGANTGELFF; CDR3 DNA: TGTGCCAGCACCCCTAGAGGGGGGGCGAACACCGGGGAGCTGTTTTTT
J gene: TRBJ2-7; V gene: TRBV29-1; clone size: many; D gene: -; CDR3 protein: CSVEGTYNSYEQYF; CDR3 DNA: TGCAGCGTTGAAGGGACTTATAACTCCTACGAGCAGTACTTC
J gene: TRBJ2-7; V gene: TRBV9; clone size: many; D gene: TRBD1; CDR3 protein: CASSNRDRDLSHEQYF; CDR3 DNA: TGTGCCAGCAGCAACCGGGACAGGGACCTTTCCCACGAGCAGTACTTC
J gene: TRBJ1-2; V gene: TRBV7-9; clone size: -; D gene: -; CDR3 protein: CASSLRGAAVGYGYTF; CDR3 DNA: TGTGCCAGCAGCTTACGCGGGGCAGCCGTAGGCTATGGCTACACCTTC
J gene: TRBJ1-4; V gene: TRBV4-1; clone size: -; D gene: TRBD1; CDR3 protein: CASSRGTGRGLNEKLFF; CDR3 DNA: TGCGCCAGCAGCCGCGGGACAGGGCGGGGGTTAAATGAAAAACTGTTTTTT
J gene: TRBJ1-1; V gene: TRBV10-2; clone size: few; D gene: TRBD1; CDR3 protein: CASTAGTAEAFF; CDR3 DNA: TGCGCCAGCACTGCGGGGACAGCTGAAGCTTTCTTT
J gene: TRBJ1-2; V gene: TRBV2; clone size: many; D gene: -; CDR3 protein: CASSESGQRYGYTF; CDR3 DNA: TGTGCCAGCAGTGAATCAGGGCAACGCTATGGCTACACCTTC
J gene: TRBJ2-1; V gene: TRBV20-1; clone size: -; D gene: TRBD2; CDR3 protein: CSARILAGTYNEQFF; CDR3 DNA: TGCAGTGCTAGGATTCTAGCGGGGACCTACAATGAGCAGTTCTTC
J gene: TRBJ1-1; V gene: TRBV2; clone size: few; D gene: -; CDR3 protein: CASTFGLNTEAFF; CDR3 DNA: TGTGCCAGCACGTTCGGTTTGAACACTGAAGCTTTCTTT
J gene: TRBJ1-1; V gene: TRBV7-9; clone size: many; D gene: TRBD1; CDR3 protein: CASSLVARGPEAFF; CDR3 DNA: TGTGCCAGCAGCTTAGTCGCCAGGGGGCCCGAAGCTTTCTTT
J gene: TRBJ2-1; V gene: TRBV9; clone size: many; D gene: -; CDR3 protein: CASSALSNEQFF; CDR3 DNA: TGTGCCAGCAGCGCCCTCTCCAATGAGCAGTTCTTC
J gene: TRBJ2-2; V gene: TRBV12-3/TRBV12-4; clone size: -; D gene: -; CDR3 protein: CASHQSVVYTGELFF; CDR3 DNA: TGTGCCAGCCACCAATCGGTCGTTTACACCGGGGAGCTGTTTTTT